This T cell receptor beta chain was retrieved from a study of shared clonotypes between healthy human individuals. Study context: Donors consisted of a couple of women and a few men between 18 and 49.

Genomic DNA of each subset was evenly split across several immunoSEQ plates. Clones were sequenced by immunoSEQ multiplex PCR, and TCRdb holds only the in-frame ones, with some missing. The sample has about half a million clones, roughly 85% seen once. There are 14 residues in the CDR3. V shed 5 bases and J shed 4 bases, with 13 bases lying between them. Germline CDR1 reads LNHDA; CDR2 reads SQIVND (reference sequence). Nashville, Tennessee was home to all donors, who were Caucasian adults. Genomic DNA of unsorted samples came from roughly 90 million PBMCs. The sequenced sample was PBMCs. The chain links TRBV19 to TRBJ2-3; TRBD2 is a possible D gene (6 bases). The clonotype comes from a woman aged 40 to 49 in good health. Some clones in this sample may be carry-over from other donors' samples. The CDR3 protein is CASSPGDWADTQYF. Here the CDR3 DNA reads TGTGCCAGTAGTCCTGGGGACTGGGCAGATACGCAGTATTTT.